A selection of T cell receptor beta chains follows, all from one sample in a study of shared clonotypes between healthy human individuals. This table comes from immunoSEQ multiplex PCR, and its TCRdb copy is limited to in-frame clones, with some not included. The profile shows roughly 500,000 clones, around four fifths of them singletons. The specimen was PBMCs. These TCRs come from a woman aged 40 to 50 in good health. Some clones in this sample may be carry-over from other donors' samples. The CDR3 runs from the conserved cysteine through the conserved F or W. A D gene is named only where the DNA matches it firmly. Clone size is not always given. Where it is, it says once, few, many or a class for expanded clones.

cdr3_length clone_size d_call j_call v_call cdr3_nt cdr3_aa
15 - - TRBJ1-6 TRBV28 TGTGCCAGCAGGGCCCCGGGAGGGTCTAATTCACCCCTCCACTTT CASRAPGGSNSPLHF
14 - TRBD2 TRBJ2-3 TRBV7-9 TGTGCCAGCAGCCCGGGACTAGCGAGAGATACGCAGTATTTT CASSPGLARDTQYF
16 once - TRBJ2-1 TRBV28 TGTGCCAGCAAAACCCCAGGGGGAGGCACCTACAATGAGCAGTTCTTC CASKTPGGGTYNEQFF
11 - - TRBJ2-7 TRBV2 TGTGCCAGCAAAGAGGGATACGAGCAGTACTTC CASKEGYEQYF
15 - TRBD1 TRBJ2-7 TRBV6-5 TGTGCCAGCAGTTCCGGGACAGCTTATTCCTACGAGCAGTACTTC CASSSGTAYSYEQYF
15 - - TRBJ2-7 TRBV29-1 TGCAGCGTTGAAGGATTAACAGGGAGGATCTACGAGCAGTACTTC CSVEGLTGRIYEQYF
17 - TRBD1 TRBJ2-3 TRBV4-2 TGTGCCAGCAGCCAAGAATGGCAGGGGGCTAGCACAGATACGCAGTATTTT CASSQEWQGASTDTQYF
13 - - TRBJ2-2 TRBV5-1 TGCGCCAGCAGCCCTGGTGGGTCCGGGGAGCTGTTTTTT CASSPGGSGELFF
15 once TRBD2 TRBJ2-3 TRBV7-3 TGTGCCAGCAGCTTAACGGGAGGGAGCACAGATACGCAGTATTTT CASSLTGGSTDTQYF
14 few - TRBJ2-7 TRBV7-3 TGTGCCAGCAGCTTACAACCGGGGTCGAGCGAGCAGTACTTC CASSLQPGSSEQYF
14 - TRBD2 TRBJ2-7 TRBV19 TGTGCCAGTAGCCGTCGGGAGGAGTCCTACGAGCAGTACTTC CASSRREESYEQYF
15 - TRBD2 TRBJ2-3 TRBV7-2 TGTGCCAGCAGACCTCCGGGACTAGCGGAGGATACGCAGTATTTT CASRPPGLAEDTQYF
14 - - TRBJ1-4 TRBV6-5 TGTGCCAGCAGACGTCGGGGGGGGTCTGAAAAACTGTTTTTT CASRRRGGSEKLFF
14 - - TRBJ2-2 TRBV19 TGTGCCAGTAGTACCGGACTCTCTACCGGGGAGCTGTTTTTT CASSTGLSTGELFF
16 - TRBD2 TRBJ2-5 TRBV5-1 TGCGCCAGCAGCTTGATGAGCGGGAGGCCCTGGGAGACCCAGTACTTC CASSLMSGRPWETQYF
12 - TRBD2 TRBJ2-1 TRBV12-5 TGTGCTAGTGGGCTGGGGGGGGATGAGCAGTTCTTC CASGLGGDEQFF
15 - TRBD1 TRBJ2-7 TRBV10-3 TGTGCCATCAGTGCGCCGGGACAGGGGGCGAGGGAGCAGTACTTC CAISAPGQGAREQYF
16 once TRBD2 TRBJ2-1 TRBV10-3 TGTGCCATCAGTACAGATAGCGGGAGTGCCTACAATGAGCAGTTCTTC CAISTDSGSAYNEQFF
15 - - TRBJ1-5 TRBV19 TGTGCCAGTAGTACCCTGGACGGCGTCAATCAGCCCCAGCATTTT CASSTLDGVNQPQHF
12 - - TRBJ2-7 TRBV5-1 TGCGCCAGCAGCTCGGGGTCCTACGAGCAGTACTTC CASSSGSYEQYF
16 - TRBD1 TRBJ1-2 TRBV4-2 TGTGCCAGCAGCCAGTCTACAGGGGTAGGGAGCTATGGCTACACCTTC CASSQSTGVGSYGYTF
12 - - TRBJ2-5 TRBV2 TGTGCCAGCAGGAAGGAGGGGGAGACCCAGTACTTC CASRKEGETQYF
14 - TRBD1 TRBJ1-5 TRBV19 TGTGCCAGTAGTAATTCAGGGGGCGGTCAGCCCCAGCATTTT CASSNSGGGQPQHF
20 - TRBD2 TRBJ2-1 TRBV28 TGTGCCAGCAGTTTTTATTGGGGACTAGCGGGAGGGCCCTCGTCCAATGAGCAGTTCTTC CASSFYWGLAGGPSSNEQFF
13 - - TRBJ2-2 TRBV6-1 TGTGCCAGCAGTGAAGTTAACACCGGGGAGCTGTTTTTT CASSEVNTGELFF
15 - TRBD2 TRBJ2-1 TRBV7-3 TGTGCCAGTTCGCCGGGAGGGCCGAGCTACAATGAGCAGTTCTTC CASSPGGPSYNEQFF
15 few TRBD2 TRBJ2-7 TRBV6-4 TGTGCCAGCAGCCTAGGGACTAGCGGGAACTACGAGCAGTACTTC CASSLGTSGNYEQYF
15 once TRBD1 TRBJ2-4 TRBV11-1 TGTGCCAGCAGTAGACAGGGGGCTAGGGAAAACATTCAGTACTTC CASSRQGARENIQYF
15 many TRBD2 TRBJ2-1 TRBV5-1 TGCGCCAGCAGCTTACGGACTAGCGAGGCCCAACAGCAGTTCTTC CASSLRTSEAQQQFF
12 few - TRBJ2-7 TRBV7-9 TGTGCCAGCACCCGAGGGGACTACGAGCAGTACTTC CASTRGDYEQYF
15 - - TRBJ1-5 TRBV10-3 TGTGCCAGCAGTCCACAGTGGGGGGGGAGTCAGCCCCAGCATTTT CASSPQWGGSQPQHF
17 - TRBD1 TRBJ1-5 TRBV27 TGTGCCAGCAGTTTCAGGGGGCTCGGGGATAGCAATCAGCCCCAGCATTTT CASSFRGLGDSNQPQHF
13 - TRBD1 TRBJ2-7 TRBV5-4 TGTGCCAGCAGCTTGAAGGGGGCGGGCGAGCAGTACTTC CASSLKGAGEQYF
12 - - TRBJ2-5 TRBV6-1 TGTGCCATTAGTACGTGGCAAGAGACCCAGTACTTC CAISTWQETQYF
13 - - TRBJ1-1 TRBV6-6 TGTGCCAGCAGCCCACAGGGAAGCACTGAAGCTTTCTTT CASSPQGSTEAFF
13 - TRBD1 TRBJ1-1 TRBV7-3 TGTGCCAGCAGCCCACAGGGGGACGGTGAAGCTTTCTTT CASSPQGDGEAFF
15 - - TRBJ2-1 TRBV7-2 TGTGCCAGCAGCTTAGATTACGGGAGCTACAATGAGCAGTTCTTC CASSLDYGSYNEQFF
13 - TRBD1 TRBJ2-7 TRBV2 TGTGCCAGCAGTTACGACAGGGGTAACGAGCAGTACTTC CASSYDRGNEQYF
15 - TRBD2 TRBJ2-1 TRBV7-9 TGTGCCAGCAGCGACCCCACTAGCGGGAAGGGTGAGCAGTTCTTC CASSDPTSGKGEQFF
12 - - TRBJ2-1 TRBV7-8 TGTGCCAGCAGCCCTGGACGGGATGAGCAGTTCTTC CASSPGRDEQFF
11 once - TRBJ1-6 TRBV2 TGTGCCAGCAGTGAGGGGGACCCCCTCCACTTT CASSEGDPLHF
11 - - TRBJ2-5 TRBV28 TGTGCCAGCAGTTTTACGAAGACCCAGTACTTC CASSFTKTQYF
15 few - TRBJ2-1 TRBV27 TGTGCCAGCAGTTTATGGGGTATCTCTATGGGTGAGCAGTTCTTC CASSLWGISMGEQFF